A single TCR beta chain is shown here with its context. The target antigen is unknown. The sample comes from a study of T cell responses to AZD1222 COVID-19 vaccine. Findings and limits, study-wide: Regions left unmutated in variants are reportedly the target of nearly half of spike-specific TCRs. Spike was spanned by vaccine-associated CD4 TCRs, which were dominant at 160-218 and 743-854.

Method: immunoSEQ multiplex PCR; TCRdb's copy keeps in-frame clones and lacks some. The repertoire holds 60,000 to 80,000 clones, with around 90% as singletons. The germline gives CDR1 MRHNA, CDR2 SNTAGT. The CDR3 extends over 12 amino acids. Trimming pared 11 bases from V and 6 bases from J, leaving 16 bases between. Sequences were derived from peripheral blood, sampled on day 0 of AZD1222 vaccination. The TCR originated in an adult in good health. The J gene is TRBJ1-2, the V gene TRBV6-4; weak D call: TRBD1 (6 bases). Written as DNA, the CDR3 is TGTGCCTTCAGCCGGGGGGCCGATGGCTACACCTTC. This gives the protein CAFSRGADGYTF.